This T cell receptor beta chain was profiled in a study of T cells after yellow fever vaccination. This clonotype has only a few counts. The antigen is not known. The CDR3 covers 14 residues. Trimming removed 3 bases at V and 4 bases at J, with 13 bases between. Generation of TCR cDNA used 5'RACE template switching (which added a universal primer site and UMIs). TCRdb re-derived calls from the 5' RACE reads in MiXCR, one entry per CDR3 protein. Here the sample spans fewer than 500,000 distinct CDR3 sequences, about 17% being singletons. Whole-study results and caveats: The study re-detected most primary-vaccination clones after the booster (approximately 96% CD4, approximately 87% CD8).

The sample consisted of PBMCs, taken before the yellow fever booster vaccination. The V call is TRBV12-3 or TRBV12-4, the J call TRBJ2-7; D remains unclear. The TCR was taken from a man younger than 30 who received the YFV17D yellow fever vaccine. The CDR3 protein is CASSLNGQAYEQYF. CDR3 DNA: TGTGCCAGCAGTTTGAACGGTCAGGCTTACGAGCAGTACTTC.